This T cell receptor (beta chain) comes out of a study of T-cell reconstitution after alpha-beta-depleted transplantation in children. Researchers prepared the TCRbeta library using unique molecular identifiers, the study reports. TCRdb fed the PCR reads into MiXCR, producing one record per CDR3 protein. The sample shows hundreds of thousands of distinct CDR3 sequences, roughly 15% of them seen only once. The CDR3 runs to 16 residues. The ends lost 6 bases at V and 7 bases at J; junction bases unmatched: 11. This receptor was obtained from a human donor who donated a stem cell graft to a child with acute myeloid leukemia. The sequencing here drew on PBMCs from the stem cell graft donor, taken from the stem cell graft. This chain links TRBV12-3 or TRBV12-4 with TRBJ1-6; 8 bases agree with TRBD1. This CDR3 is CASSRSTGDGNSPLHF. For the CDR3, the DNA is TGTGCCAGCAGCCGTTCGACAGGGGATGGGAATTCACCCCTCCACTTT.